Listed below are T cell receptor beta chains from one sample, sequenced in a study of blood T cell repertoires in COVID-19. Only in-frame clones appear in the TCRdb table, and some are missing; sequencing was by immunoSEQ multiplex PCR. The table includes 270,000 or so clones, around 82% detected once. Sequences were obtained from peripheral blood. The receptor set was obtained from a human donor in a cohort sampled during active COVID-19. CDR3s include the opening cysteine and the closing phenylalanine or tryptophan. The order of the fields is CDR3 length, V gene, clone size, D gene, J gene, CDR3 DNA, CDR3 protein. D genes are given only for firm matches. For some rows the clone size is stated as once, few or many, or as a class when expanded; others skip it.

len: 15
v_gene: TRBV7-9
abundance: few
d_gene: TRBD1
j_gene: TRBJ1-1
CDR3nt: TGTGCCAGCCGGCCAGGGACAGGGATTAACACTGAAGCTTTCTTT
CDR3aa: CASRPGTGINTEAFF

len: 16
v_gene: TRBV3-1/TRBV3-2
abundance: .
d_gene: TRBD2
j_gene: TRBJ2-5
CDR3nt: TGTGCCAGCAGCCAAGTGCCTAGCGGGTACCAAGAGACCCAGTACTTC
CDR3aa: CASSQVPSGYQETQYF

len: 13
v_gene: TRBV6-5
abundance: few
d_gene: TRBD1
j_gene: TRBJ1-2
CDR3nt: TGTGCCAGCGGGGACAGGGGGTATTATGGCTACACCTTC
CDR3aa: CASGDRGYYGYTF

len: 14
v_gene: TRBV5-4
abundance: .
d_gene: .
j_gene: TRBJ1-3
CDR3nt: TGTGCCAGCAGCTTTGGAGGAGGTGGAAACACCATATATTTT
CDR3aa: CASSFGGGGNTIYF

len: 17
v_gene: TRBV5-4
abundance: .
d_gene: TRBD1
j_gene: TRBJ1-3
CDR3nt: TGTGCCAGCAGCTTGGGGGGCCTCGGGACAGGGGGTAACACCATATATTTT
CDR3aa: CASSLGGLGTGGNTIYF

len: 14
v_gene: TRBV3-1/TRBV3-2
abundance: once
d_gene: TRBD2
j_gene: TRBJ2-1
CDR3nt: TGTGCCAGCAGCCCGCGACTAGCGAACAATGAGCAGTTCTTC
CDR3aa: CASSPRLANNEQFF

len: 13
v_gene: TRBV29-1
abundance: few
d_gene: TRBD1
j_gene: TRBJ2-2
CDR3nt: TGCAGCGTTGAGGTGACAGGGTTCGGGGAGCTGTTTTTT
CDR3aa: CSVEVTGFGELFF

len: 11
v_gene: TRBV5-1
abundance: .
d_gene: .
j_gene: TRBJ2-3
CDR3nt: TGCGCCAGCAGCTTCGCAGATACGCAGTATTTT
CDR3aa: CASSFADTQYF

len: 15
v_gene: TRBV6-2/TRBV6-3
abundance: few
d_gene: TRBD1
j_gene: TRBJ1-5
CDR3nt: TGTGCCAGCAGCATCCGGGACAGAAGGAAACAGCCCCAGCATTTT
CDR3aa: CASSIRDRRKQPQHF

len: 14
v_gene: TRBV19
abundance: .
d_gene: TRBD1
j_gene: TRBJ1-1
CDR3nt: TGTGCCAGTAGTATATACAGGGGGAACACTGAAGCTTTCTTT
CDR3aa: CASSIYRGNTEAFF

len: 16
v_gene: TRBV11-2
abundance: .
d_gene: TRBD1
j_gene: TRBJ2-5
CDR3nt: TGTGCCAGCAGCTCGGGGACAGGGGTGCCCCAAGAGACCCAGTACTTC
CDR3aa: CASSSGTGVPQETQYF

len: 14
v_gene: TRBV7-2
abundance: .
d_gene: TRBD2
j_gene: TRBJ2-5
CDR3nt: TGTGCCAGCAGCTCCCGAAGCGGGGGAGAGACCCAGTACTTC
CDR3aa: CASSSRSGGETQYF

len: 15
v_gene: TRBV24-1
abundance: .
d_gene: TRBD1
j_gene: TRBJ2-2
CDR3nt: TGTGCCACCAGTGCAGAGACAGGGGGGACCGGGGAGCTGTTTTTT
CDR3aa: CATSAETGGTGELFF

len: 14
v_gene: TRBV27
abundance: .
d_gene: TRBD2
j_gene: TRBJ2-3
CDR3nt: TGTGCCAGCAGAGTTAAGGGAGGGGTAGATACGCAGTATTTT
CDR3aa: CASRVKGGVDTQYF

len: 14
v_gene: TRBV3-1/TRBV3-2
abundance: .
d_gene: .
j_gene: TRBJ2-7
CDR3nt: TGTGCCAGCAGCATTGGCGGGAAGAACTACGAGCAGTACTTC
CDR3aa: CASSIGGKNYEQYF

len: 13
v_gene: TRBV24-1
abundance: .
d_gene: .
j_gene: TRBJ2-5
CDR3nt: TGTGCCACCAGTGATTTCGGGGGTGAGACCCAGTACTTC
CDR3aa: CATSDFGGETQYF

len: 14
v_gene: TRBV14
abundance: once
d_gene: .
j_gene: TRBJ2-3
CDR3nt: TGTGCCAGCAGCCAATTCCAGGGTTTTCATACGCAGTATTTT
CDR3aa: CASSQFQGFHTQYF

len: 12
v_gene: TRBV18
abundance: .
d_gene: .
j_gene: TRBJ2-7
CDR3nt: TGTGCCAGCTCACGACAGTTTTACGAGCAGTACTTC
CDR3aa: CASSRQFYEQYF

len: 16
v_gene: TRBV7-9
abundance: once
d_gene: .
j_gene: TRBJ2-1
CDR3nt: TGTGCCAGCAGTTCCCGGGCGGGCCGCTCCTACAATGAGCAGTTCTTC
CDR3aa: CASSSRAGRSYNEQFF

len: 16
v_gene: TRBV9
abundance: .
d_gene: .
j_gene: TRBJ2-2
CDR3nt: TGTGCCAGCAGCCCCAGGGACAAGTCGAACACCGGGGAGCTGTTTTTT
CDR3aa: CASSPRDKSNTGELFF

len: 13
v_gene: TRBV12-5
abundance: .
d_gene: .
j_gene: TRBJ2-1
CDR3nt: TGTGCTAGTGGTTTGCTCATAGCCGCCGAGCAGTTCTTC
CDR3aa: CASGLLIAAEQFF

len: 15
v_gene: TRBV5-4
abundance: .
d_gene: .
j_gene: TRBJ2-3
CDR3nt: TGTGCCAGCAGCTTGGGCCAGGGACTCACAGATACGCAGTATTTT
CDR3aa: CASSLGQGLTDTQYF

len: 14
v_gene: TRBV20-1
abundance: .
d_gene: .
j_gene: TRBJ2-3
CDR3nt: TGCAGTGCTAGTTTGAGCGTGAACACAGATACGCAGTATTTT
CDR3aa: CSASLSVNTDTQYF

len: 15
v_gene: TRBV18
abundance: .
d_gene: .
j_gene: TRBJ1-4
CDR3nt: TGTGCCAGCTCACCCGTGCGGGCGGCCCCTGAAAAACTGTTTTTT
CDR3aa: CASSPVRAAPEKLFF

len: 15
v_gene: TRBV27
abundance: .
d_gene: TRBD2
j_gene: TRBJ2-3
CDR3nt: TGTGCCAGCAACCCAGCGGGGGCCCTCACAGATACGCAGTATTTT
CDR3aa: CASNPAGALTDTQYF

len: 15
v_gene: TRBV12-5
abundance: .
d_gene: .
j_gene: TRBJ1-4
CDR3nt: TGTGCTAGTGGTTTGGCCCCCGCAACTAATGAAAAACTGTTTTTT
CDR3aa: CASGLAPATNEKLFF

len: 13
v_gene: TRBV25-1
abundance: .
d_gene: TRBD1
j_gene: TRBJ2-3
CDR3nt: TGTGCCAGCAGGGACAGGGGCACAGATACGCAGTATTTT
CDR3aa: CASRDRGTDTQYF

len: 15
v_gene: TRBV5-1
abundance: .
d_gene: TRBD1
j_gene: TRBJ1-5
CDR3nt: TGCGCCAGCAGGCCGGGGGACAGGGGAAATCAGCCCCAGCATTTT
CDR3aa: CASRPGDRGNQPQHF

len: 11
v_gene: TRBV6-5
abundance: few
d_gene: .
j_gene: TRBJ1-1
CDR3nt: TGTGCCAGCAGTTATCAGGCGCTGTGGATCTTT
CDR3aa: CASSYQALWIF

len: 16
v_gene: TRBV5-1
abundance: .
d_gene: TRBD2
j_gene: TRBJ2-2
CDR3nt: TGCGCCAGCAGCGGACTAGCGGGAGACCGCACCGGGGAGCTGTTTTTT
CDR3aa: CASSGLAGDRTGELFF

len: 16
v_gene: TRBV5-5
abundance: .
d_gene: .
j_gene: TRBJ1-2
CDR3nt: TGTGCCAGCAGCTTTACCCAGACACGGCAAGGGGAAGGCTACACCTTC
CDR3aa: CASSFTQTRQGEGYTF

len: 13
v_gene: TRBV10-1
abundance: once
d_gene: TRBD1
j_gene: TRBJ1-1
CDR3nt: TGCGCCAGCAGTAAGGACAGGCAAACTGAAGCTTTCTTT
CDR3aa: CASSKDRQTEAFF